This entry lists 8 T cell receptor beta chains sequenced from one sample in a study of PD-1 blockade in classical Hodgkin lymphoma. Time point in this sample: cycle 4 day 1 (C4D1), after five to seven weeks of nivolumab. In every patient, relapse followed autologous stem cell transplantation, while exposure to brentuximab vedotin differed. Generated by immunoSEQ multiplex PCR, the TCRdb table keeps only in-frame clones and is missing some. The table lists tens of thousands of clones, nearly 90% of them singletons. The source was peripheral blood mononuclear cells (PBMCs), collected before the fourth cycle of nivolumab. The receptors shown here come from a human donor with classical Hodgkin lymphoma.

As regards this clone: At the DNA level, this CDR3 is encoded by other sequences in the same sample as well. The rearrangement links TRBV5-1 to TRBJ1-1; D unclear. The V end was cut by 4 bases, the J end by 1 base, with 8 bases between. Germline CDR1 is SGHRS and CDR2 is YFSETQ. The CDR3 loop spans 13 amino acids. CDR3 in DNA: TGCGCCAGCAGCCTGACACCGAACACTGAAGCTTTCTTT. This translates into CASSLTPNTEAFF.

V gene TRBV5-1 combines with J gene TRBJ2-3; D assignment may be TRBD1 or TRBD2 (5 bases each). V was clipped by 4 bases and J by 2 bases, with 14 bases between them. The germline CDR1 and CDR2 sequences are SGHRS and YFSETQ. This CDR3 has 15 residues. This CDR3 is CASSPLGVLTDTQYF. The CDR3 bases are TGCGCCAGCAGCCCGCTGGGGGTACTCACAGATACGCAGTATTTT.

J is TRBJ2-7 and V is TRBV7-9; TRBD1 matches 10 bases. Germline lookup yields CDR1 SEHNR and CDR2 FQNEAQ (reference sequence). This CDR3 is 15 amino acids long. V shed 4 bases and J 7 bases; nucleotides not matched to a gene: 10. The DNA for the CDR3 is TGTGCCAGCAGCTCCCCCGGACAGGGGGTCCTGGAGCAGTACTTC. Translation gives CASSSPGQGVLEQYF.

CDR3 sequence reads: CASILSQPETQYF. The CDR3 bases are TGTGCCAGCATACTAAGCCAACCGGAGACCCAGTACTTC. The J gene is TRBJ2-5, the V gene TRBV6-1; D gene uncertain. CDR3 size: 13 residues. V gave up 7 bases and J gave up 5 bases, with 14 bases separating them. From germline, CDR1 is MNHNS and CDR2 SASEGT.

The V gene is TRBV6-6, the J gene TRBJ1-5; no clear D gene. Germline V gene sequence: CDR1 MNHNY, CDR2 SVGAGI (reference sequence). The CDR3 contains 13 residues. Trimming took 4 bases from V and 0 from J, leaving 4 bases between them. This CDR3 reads CASSSYSNQPQHF. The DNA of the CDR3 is TGTGCCAGCAGTTCCTATAGCAATCAGCCCCAGCATTTT.

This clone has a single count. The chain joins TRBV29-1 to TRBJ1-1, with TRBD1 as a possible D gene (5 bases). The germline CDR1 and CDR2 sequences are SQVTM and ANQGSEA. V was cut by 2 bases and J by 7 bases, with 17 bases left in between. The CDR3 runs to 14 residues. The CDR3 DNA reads TGCAGCGTTGAATACTGGGGGAGTATATATGAAGCTTTCTTT. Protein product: CSVEYWGSIYEAFF. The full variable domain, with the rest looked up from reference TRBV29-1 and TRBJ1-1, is SAVISQKPSRDICQRGTSLTIQCQVDSQVTMMFWYRQQPGQSLTLIATANQGSEATYESGFVIDKFPISRPNLTFSTLTVSNMSPEDSSIYLCSVEYWGSIYEAFFGQGTRLTVV.

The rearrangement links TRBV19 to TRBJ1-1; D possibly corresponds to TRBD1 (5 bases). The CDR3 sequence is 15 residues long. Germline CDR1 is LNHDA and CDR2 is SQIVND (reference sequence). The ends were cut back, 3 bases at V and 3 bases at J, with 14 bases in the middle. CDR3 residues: CASSIEDTVDTEAFF. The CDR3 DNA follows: TGTGCCAGTAGTATCGAGGACACAGTAGACACTGAAGCTTTCTTT. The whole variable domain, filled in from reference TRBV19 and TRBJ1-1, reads DGGITQSPKYLFRKEGQNVTLSCEQNLNHDAMYWYRQDPGQGLRLIYYSQIVNDFQKGDIAEGYSVSREKKESFPLTVTSAQKNPTAFYLCASSIEDTVDTEAFFGQGTRLTVV.

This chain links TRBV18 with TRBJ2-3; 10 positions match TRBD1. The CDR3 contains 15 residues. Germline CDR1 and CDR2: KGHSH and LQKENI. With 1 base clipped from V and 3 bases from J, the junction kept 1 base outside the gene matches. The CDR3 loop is CASSPQGQGTDTQYF. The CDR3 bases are TGTGCCAGCTCACCACAGGGACAGGGGACAGATACGCAGTATTTT.